These 20 T cell receptor beta chains came from one sample sequenced in a study of cytomegalovirus exposure and HLA in healthy donors. Measured with immunoSEQ multiplex PCR; TCRdb has only the in-frame clones, and not every one. In the table there are 150,000 to 200,000 clones, about 90% of which are singletons. Sequenced input: PBMCs. The receptors shown here come from a woman under 30 in good health and CMV-seropositive.

V usage is TRBV10-1 and J usage is TRBJ1-1; the D gene is possibly TRBD1 (5 bases). Per germline, CDR1 WNHNN and CDR2 SYGVQD (reference sequence). Trimming left V 3 bases short and J 8 bases short, with 16 bases between. The CDR3 has 14 amino acids. DNA of the CDR3: TGCGCCAGCAGTGACTATCAAGGCGGGGGGGAAGCTTTCTTT. Its translation: CASSDYQGGGEAFF.

CDR3 sequence reads: CASSTSTASSYEQYF. For the CDR3, the DNA is TGTGCCAGCAGCACTTCGACAGCTAGCTCCTACGAGCAGTACTTC. J is TRBJ2-7 and V is TRBV28; maybe TRBD1 (5 bases). In germline, CDR1 is MDHEN, CDR2 SYDVKM. The germline V and J ends were trimmed by 6 bases and 0 bases, with 15 bases remaining between them. This CDR3 has 15 residues.

The chain combines TRBV6-5 with TRBJ2-7; 11 nucleotides line up with TRBD2. In germline, CDR1 is MNHEY, CDR2 SVGAGI. V dropped 9 bases and J dropped 2; count of bases not matched to a gene: 3. This CDR3 comprises 13 residues. CDR3 protein: CASALAGAYEQYF. Written as DNA, the CDR3 is TGTGCCAGTGCACTAGCGGGAGCCTACGAGCAGTACTTC.

This clone was detected once. The V gene is TRBV27, the J gene TRBJ1-1, with TRBD1 identical over 8 bases. V lost 2 bases and J lost 5; bases outside the gene matches: 13. The CDR3 has 17 residues. Germline lookup yields CDR1 MNHEY and CDR2 SMNVEV (reference sequence). The CDR3 spells CASSLRGWQGAPTEAFF. CDR3 nucleotide sequence: TGTGCCAGCAGTTTAAGGGGGTGGCAGGGGGCGCCTACTGAAGCTTTCTTT.

CDR3 in amino acids: CASRGETANYGYTF. CDR3 nucleotides: TGTGCCAGCCGGGGGGAGACAGCTAACTATGGCTACACCTTC. The V gene is TRBV11-2, the J gene TRBJ1-2, with TRBD1 as a possible D gene (5 bases). The CDR3 covers 14 residues. Germline CDR1 is SGHAT and CDR2 is FQNNGV. The V and J ends lost 8 bases and 0 bases respectively, with 13 bases between them. The whole variable domain, filled in from reference TRBV11-2 and TRBJ1-2, reads EAGVAQSPRYKIIEKRQSVAFWCNPISGHATLYWYQQILGQGPKLLIQFQNNGVVDDSQLPKDRFSAERLKGVDSTLKIQPAKLEDSAVYLCASRGETANYGYTFGSGTRLTVV.

CDR3 amino acids: CSVTRGTSGNEQFF. CDR3 coding DNA: TGCAGCGTAACCCGGGGGACTAGCGGAAATGAGCAGTTCTTC. This chain joins TRBV29-1 and TRBJ2-1; 11 positions match TRBD2. The germline V gene has CDR1 SQVTM and CDR2 ANQGSEA. The CDR3 has 14 residues. V trimming: 6 bases; J trimming: 7 bases; junction bases outside the gene matches: 8.

The genes are TRBV18 and TRBJ2-2; 7 bases match TRBD1. J was trimmed by 7 bases and V by 4 bases; bases with no gene match: 9. Per germline, CDR1 KGHSH and CDR2 LQKENI. The CDR3 contains 15 residues. CDR3 sequence: CASSLTGTAGGELFF. CDR3 bases: TGTGCCAGCTCACTAACCGGGACAGCCGGCGGGGAGCTGTTTTTT. Supplemented by reference TRBV18 and TRBJ2-2, the full variable domain reads NAGVMQNPRHLVRRRGQEARLRCSPMKGHSHVYWYRQLPEEGLKFMVYLQKENIIDESGMPKERFSAEFPKEGPSILRIQQVVRGDSAAYFCASSLTGTAGGELFFGEGSRLTVL.

The count of this clone is one. The chain carries TRBV2 and TRBJ2-7; no clear D gene. V gave up 1 base and J gave up 3 bases, with 10 bases separating them. Germline assignment: CDR1 SNHLY and CDR2 FYNNEI. The CDR3 contains 14 residues. The CDR3 region has the DNA TGTGCCAGCAGTGAAGTTACTCTTCACTACGAGCAGTACTTC. Its translation: CASSEVTLHYEQYF.

The V and J genes are TRBV15 and TRBJ1-1; no clear D. This CDR3 comprises 14 residues. The germline V gene has CDR1 LNHNV and CDR2 YYDKDF (reference sequence). Trimming pared 1 base from V and 2 bases from J, leaving 8 bases between. Here the CDR3 DNA reads TGTGCCACCAGCAGAGGCTCAGGAAACACTGAAGCTTTCTTT. Protein: CATSRGSGNTEAFF.

The CDR3 nucleotides are TGTGCCAGTAGCATCGGGACAGGCGAAACCTCTGGAAACACCATATATTTT. Its protein product is CASSIGTGETSGNTIYF. V gene TRBV19 combines with J gene TRBJ1-3; 8 bases are shared with TRBD1. V was pared by 6 bases and J by 0 bases, with 10 bases of the junction left unmatched. The CDR3 has 17 residues. Germline CDR1 LNHDA, CDR2 SQIVND (reference sequence).

A few counts support this clone. Other DNA sequences in the sample encode the same CDR3. The chain combines TRBV27 with TRBJ1-5, with D hard to call. CDR1 is MNHEY, CDR2 SMNVEV, per germline (reference sequence). The CDR3 is 13 residues long. V lost 2 bases to trimming and J lost 6 bases, with 8 bases between them. CDR3 amino acids: CASSLSGVQPQHF. CDR3 in DNA: TGTGCCAGCAGTTTAAGCGGCGTTCAGCCCCAGCATTTT.

The rearrangement joins TRBV4-3 to TRBJ2-7; 12 nucleotides align to TRBD2. This CDR3 comprises 19 residues. Germline-derived CDR1 and CDR2 are LGHNA and YSLEER. Unmatched junction bases numbered 12, after V lost 0 bases and J lost 3 bases. The CDR3 DNA reads TGCGCCAGCAGCCAAGATCGGAGCCTAGCGGGAGGGCCCTACTACGAGCAGTACTTC. This codes for CASSQDRSLAGGPYYEQYF.

This sequence joins TRBV11-2 and TRBJ2-5; 7 nucleotides line up with TRBD2. The length of the CDR3 is 15 residues. J was trimmed by 0 bases and V by 0 bases; bases with no gene match: 1. The germline V gene encodes CDR1 SGHAT and CDR2 FQNNGV. CDR3 bases: TGTGCCAGCAGCTTAGAGGGAGGGTACCAAGAGACCCAGTACTTC. This sequence encodes CASSLEGGYQETQYF.

This clone was detected once. The V and J genes are TRBV6-1 and TRBJ1-2, with no clear D. Germline V CDR1 and CDR2: MNHNS, SASEGT. This CDR3 has 15 residues. With 3 bases removed from V and 8 bases from J, the gap between germline ends came to 19 bases. CDR3 protein: CASSDIGTVIFGYTF. In nucleotides, the CDR3 is TGTGCCAGCAGTGACATAGGAACAGTAATATTCGGCTACACCTTC.

This clone was seen once. The gene calls are TRBV5-4 and TRBJ2-1, with 9 positions matching TRBD2. This CDR3 has 16 residues. The ends lost 4 bases at V and 3 bases at J; junction bases unmatched: 8. Germline lookup yields CDR1 SGHNT and CDR2 YYREEE (reference sequence). CDR3 nucleotide sequence: TGTGCCAGCAGCAGGGGACTAGCAGAAATCTACAATGAGCAGTTCTTC. It translates to CASSRGLAEIYNEQFF. Full variable domain (remainder filled in from reference TRBV5-4 and TRBJ2-1): ETGVTQSPTHLIKTRGQQVTLRCSSQSGHNTVSWYQQALGQGPQFIFQYYREEENGRGNFPPRFSGLQFPNYSSELNVNALELDDSALYLCASSRGLAEIYNEQFFGPGTRLTVL.

The chain recombines TRBV7-6 with TRBJ2-7, with D maybe TRBD2 (6 bases). CDR1 is SGHVS, CDR2 FNYEAQ, per germline. This CDR3 contains 15 residues. V was pared by 5 bases and J by 1 base, with 15 bases between. The CDR3 loop is CASSRGAGFSYEQYF. The CDR3 region has the DNA TGTGCCAGCAGCCGCGGGGCAGGGTTTTCCTACGAGCAGTACTTC.

This clone came up once. The chain is built from TRBV21-1 and TRBJ2-7; the table's D call, TRBD2, was not checked against the DNA. TRBV21-1 is shown as a pseudogene. The CDR3 is 14 residues long. The CDR3 sequence is CATLSPREEGEQYF. CDR3 in DNA: TGTGCCACCCTGTCGCCGCGGGAGGAAGGGGAGCAGTACTTC.

The chain employs TRBV19 and TRBJ2-1; D is undetermined. V lost 3 bases to trimming and J lost 10 bases, with 13 bases between them. Germline loops: CDR1 LNHDA, CDR2 SQIVND (reference sequence). The CDR3 extends over 13 amino acids. In nucleotides, the CDR3 is TGTGCCAGTAGTATCCTGACCTCAGGCGAGCAGTTCTTC. It codes for CASSILTSGEQFF.

This clone was seen just once. The rearrangement links TRBV19 to TRBJ1-1, with 7 bases fitting TRBD1. Germline CDR1 reads LNHDA; CDR2 reads SQIVND (reference sequence). V trimming: 1 base; J trimming: 6 bases; junction bases outside the gene matches: 5. This CDR3 region has 14 residues. The CDR3 reads CASSIVTGEAEAFF. CDR3 DNA sequence: TGTGCCAGTAGTATAGTAACAGGGGAGGCTGAAGCTTTCTTT. The full variable domain, in which reference TRBV19 and TRBJ1-1 provide the parts outside the CDR3, is DGGITQSPKYLFRKEGQNVTLSCEQNLNHDAMYWYRQDPGQGLRLIYYSQIVNDFQKGDIAEGYSVSREKKESFPLTVTSAQKNPTAFYLCASSIVTGEAEAFFGQGTRLTVV.

The chain links TRBV7-6 to TRBJ2-3; D is possibly TRBD2 (6 bases). Germline loops: CDR1 SGHVS, CDR2 FNYEAQ. With 7 bases removed from V and 2 bases from J, the gap between germline ends came to 22 bases. The CDR3 spans 17 residues. The CDR3, as DNA: TGTGCCAGCACTAAAAACCCGGCTAGCGTATACACAGATACGCAGTATTTT. The encoded protein is CASTKNPASVYTDTQYF. Supplemented by reference TRBV7-6 and TRBJ2-3, the full variable domain reads GAGVSQSPRYKVTKRGQDVALRCDPISGHVSLYWYRQALGQGPEFLTYFNYEAQQDKSGLPNDRFSAERPEGSISTLTIQRTEQRDSAMYRCASTKNPASVYTDTQYFGPGTRLTVL.